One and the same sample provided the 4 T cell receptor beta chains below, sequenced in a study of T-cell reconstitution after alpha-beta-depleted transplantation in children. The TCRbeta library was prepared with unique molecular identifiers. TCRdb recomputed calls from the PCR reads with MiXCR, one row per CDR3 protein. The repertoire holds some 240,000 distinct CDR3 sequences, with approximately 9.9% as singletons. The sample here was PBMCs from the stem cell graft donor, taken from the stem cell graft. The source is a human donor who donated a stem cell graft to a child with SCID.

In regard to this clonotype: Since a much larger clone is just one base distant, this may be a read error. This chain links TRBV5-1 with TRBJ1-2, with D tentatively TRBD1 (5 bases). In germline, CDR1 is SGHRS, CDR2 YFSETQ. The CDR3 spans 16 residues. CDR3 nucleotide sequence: TGCGCCAGCAGCTTGGTGGCAGGGAAGGTGGACTATGGCTACCCCTTC. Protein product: CASSLVAGKVDYGYPF.

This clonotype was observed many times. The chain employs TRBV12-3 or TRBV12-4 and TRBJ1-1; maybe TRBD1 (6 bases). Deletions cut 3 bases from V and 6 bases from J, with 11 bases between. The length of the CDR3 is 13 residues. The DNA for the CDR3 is TGTGCCAGCAGTTTCCAGGGGAGCCCTGAAGCTTTCTTT. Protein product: CASSFQGSPEAFF.

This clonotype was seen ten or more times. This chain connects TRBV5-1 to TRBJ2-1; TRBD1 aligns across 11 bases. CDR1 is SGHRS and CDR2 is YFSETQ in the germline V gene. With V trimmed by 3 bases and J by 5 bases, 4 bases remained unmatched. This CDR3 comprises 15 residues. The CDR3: CASSSGQGVHNEQFF. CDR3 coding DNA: TGCGCCAGCAGCTCGGGACAGGGGGTGCACAATGAGCAGTTCTTC.

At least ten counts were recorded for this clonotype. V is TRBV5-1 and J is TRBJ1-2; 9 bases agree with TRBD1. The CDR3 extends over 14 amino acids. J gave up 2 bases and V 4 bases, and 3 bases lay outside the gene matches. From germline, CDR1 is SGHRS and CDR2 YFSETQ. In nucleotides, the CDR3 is TGCGCCAGCAGCCCTGGGACAGGGAACTATGGCTACACCTTC. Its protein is CASSPGTGNYGYTF. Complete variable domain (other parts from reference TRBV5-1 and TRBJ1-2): KAGVTQTPRYLIKTRGQQVTLSCSPISGHRSVSWYQQTPGQGLQFLFEYFSETQRNKGNFPGRFSGRQFSNSRSEMNVSTLELGDSALYLCASSPGTGNYGYTFGSGTRLTVV.